These T cell receptor beta chains were read from a single sample in a study of blood T cell repertoires in COVID-19. TCRdb keeps only in-frame clones here, not all; method: immunoSEQ multiplex PCR. The sample records hundreds of thousands of clones, around 91% being singletons. What was sequenced was PBMCs or T cells enriched from blood (not recorded which). Receptor source: a man aged 25-40 years who had recovered from COVID-19. Each CDR3 is given without its conserved first and last residue.

V gene,J gene,CDR3 protein
TRBV7-9,TRBJ2-1,ASSAPGADGDEQF
TRBV12-5,TRBJ1-3,ASGLVVGTPSGNTIY
TRBV11-2,TRBJ1-1,ASSISSEAF
TRBV5-1,TRBJ2-3,ASSRGMDTDTQY
TRBV15,TRBJ1-3,ATSEASSGNTIY
TRBV13,TRBJ2-3,ASSFGTSGPNTQY
TRBV28,TRBJ1-5,ASSTGVSQPQH
TRBV10-1,TRBJ2-7,ASSVVTGSEQY
TRBV10-3,TRBJ2-2,AITGDRSGTGELF
TRBV25-1,TRBJ1-2,ASKTGAGGYT
TRBV6-5,TRBJ1-6,ASSRGYNSPLH
TRBV7-2,TRBJ2-7,ASSLAYGQGANEQY
TRBV11-2,TRBJ2-1,ASSLEPGLASYNEQF
TRBV28,TRBJ2-1,ASSPGLVTYNEQF
TRBV27,TRBJ2-1,ASRGGSTDYNEQF
TRBV25-1,TRBJ1-2,ASSESDRGYGYT
TRBV6-4,TRBJ2-1,ASSDSMGGNSYNEQF
TRBV19,TRBJ2-7,ASSISIGQTYEQY
TRBV7-2,TRBJ1-2,ASSSAGNYGYT
TRBV27,TRBJ1-2,ASRPLGTDYGYT
TRBV27,TRBJ2-7,ASSWLAGDYEQY
TRBV5-4,TRBJ2-7,ASSGVAGSHEQY
TRBV28,TRBJ1-1,ASRALQGDTEAF
TRBV25-1,TRBJ1-2,ASSSVRGYT
TRBV2,TRBJ2-2,ASTRTGATGELF
TRBV5-4,TRBJ2-1,ASSVLGVYEQF
TRBV28,TRBJ1-5,ASAWGGGWNQPQH
TRBV5-1,TRBJ1-1,ASSSYVTPFGDTEAF
TRBV3-1/TRBV3-2,TRBJ1-1,ASSPRVLGGTEAF
TRBV4-1,TRBJ2-2,ASTPLSSGRGYANTGELF
TRBV20-1,TRBJ2-1,SASGGSRSYNEQF
TRBV2,TRBJ2-2,ASKADLATGELF
TRBV28,TRBJ1-4,ASSPTRGYNEKLF
TRBV20-1,TRBJ2-1,SASSDFNTYNEQF
TRBV7-6,TRBJ2-3,ASSLSGVGDTQY
TRBV6-2/TRBV6-3,TRBJ2-7,ASSYREQY
TRBV24-1,TRBJ2-5,ATKGAPQETQY
TRBV13,TRBJ2-1,ASSSPAQEGDEQF
TRBV2,TRBJ1-1,ASRAGLPNTEAF
TRBV6-4,TRBJ1-2,ATSLDRGLGYT
TRBV7-3,TRBJ2-5,ASSLLSGGRETQY
TRBV5-6,TRBJ1-2,ASTTGGNYGYT
TRBV10-2,TRBJ1-5,ASSESQVAQPQH
TRBV7-2,TRBJ2-1,ASSPDRSSYNEQF
TRBV5-1,TRBJ2-7,ASSLGTYEQY
TRBV18,TRBJ1-1,ASSPIGGTGGLGSEAF
TRBV12-3/TRBV12-4,TRBJ1-1,ASRQTGATEAF
TRBV5-1,TRBJ2-1,ASSTGQVTYNEQF
TRBV18,TRBJ2-5,ASSPQSGTVQETQY